This TCR beta chain appears in the sequencing data of a study of cytomegalovirus exposure and HLA in healthy donors. Only in-frame clones appear in the TCRdb table, and some are missing; sequencing was by immunoSEQ multiplex PCR. This sample has roughly 120,000 clones, with about 90% found just once. There are 14 residues in the CDR3. The V and J ends lost 5 bases and 3 bases respectively, with 14 bases between them. In germline, CDR1 is SEHNR, CDR2 FQNEAQ (reference sequence). The sequence was collected from a woman under 30 in good health and CMV-seronegative. The sample taken for sequencing was PBMCs. The chain is built from TRBV7-9 and TRBJ2-7; weak D call: TRBD1 (6 bases). CDR3 protein: CASSVGQLNYEQYF. The CDR3, as DNA: TGTGCCAGCAGCGTAGGACAGCTAAACTACGAGCAGTACTTC.